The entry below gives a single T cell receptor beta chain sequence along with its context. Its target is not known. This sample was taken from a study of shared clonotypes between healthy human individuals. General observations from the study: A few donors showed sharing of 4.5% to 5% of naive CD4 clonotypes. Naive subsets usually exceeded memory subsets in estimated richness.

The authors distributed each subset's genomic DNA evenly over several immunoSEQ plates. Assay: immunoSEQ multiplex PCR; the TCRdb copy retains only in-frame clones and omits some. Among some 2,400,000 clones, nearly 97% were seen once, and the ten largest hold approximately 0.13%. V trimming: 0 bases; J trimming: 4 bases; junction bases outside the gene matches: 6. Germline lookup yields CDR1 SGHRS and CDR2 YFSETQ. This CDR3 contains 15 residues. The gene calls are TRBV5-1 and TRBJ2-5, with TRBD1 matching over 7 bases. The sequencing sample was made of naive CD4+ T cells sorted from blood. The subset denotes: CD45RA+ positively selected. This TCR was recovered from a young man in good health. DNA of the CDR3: TGCGCCAGCAGCTTGGAGGGGGCGCGGGTAGAGACCCAGTACTTC. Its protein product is CASSLEGARVETQYF. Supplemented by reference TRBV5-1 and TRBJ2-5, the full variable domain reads KAGVTQTPRYLIKTRGQQVTLSCSPISGHRSVSWYQQTPGQGLQFLFEYFSETQRNKGNFPGRFSGRQFSNSRSEMNVSTLELGDSALYLCASSLEGARVETQYFGPGTRLLVL.